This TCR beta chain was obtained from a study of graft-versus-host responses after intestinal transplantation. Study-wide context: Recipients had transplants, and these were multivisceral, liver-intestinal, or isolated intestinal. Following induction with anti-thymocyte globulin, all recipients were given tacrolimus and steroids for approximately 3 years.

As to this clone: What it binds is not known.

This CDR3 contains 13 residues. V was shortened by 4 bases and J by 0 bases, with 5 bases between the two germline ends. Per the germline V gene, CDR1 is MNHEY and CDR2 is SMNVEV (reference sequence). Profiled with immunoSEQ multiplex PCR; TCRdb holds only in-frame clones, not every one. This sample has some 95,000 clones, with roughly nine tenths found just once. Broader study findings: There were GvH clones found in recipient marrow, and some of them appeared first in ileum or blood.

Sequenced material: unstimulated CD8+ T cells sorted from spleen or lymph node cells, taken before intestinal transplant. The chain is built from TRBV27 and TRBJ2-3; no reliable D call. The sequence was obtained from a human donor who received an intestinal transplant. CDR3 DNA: TGTGCCAGCAGTTCTCCTAGCACAGATACGCAGTATTTT. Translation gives CASSSPSTDTQYF.